A single sample is the source of the 16 T cell receptor beta chains below, sequenced in a study of blood T cell repertoires in COVID-19. Sequencing used immunoSEQ multiplex PCR; TCRdb keeps in-frame clones, though not all of them. This table has about 250,000 clones, 87% appearing once. Sequences were obtained from peripheral blood. The receptors were gathered from a young man with active or convalescent COVID-19.

This sequence joins TRBV7-2 and TRBJ2-5; 10 bases match TRBD2. From germline, CDR1 is SGHTA and CDR2 FQGNSA. V dropped 5 bases and J dropped 10; count of bases not matched to a gene: 13. This CDR3 has 15 amino acids. The CDR3 loop reads CASSHGLAGVQVQYF. The DNA for the CDR3 is TGTGCCAGCAGCCACGGGCTAGCGGGGGTGCAGGTCCAGTACTTC.

This chain joins TRBV9 and TRBJ2-1; 12 bases agree with TRBD2. Germline trimming cut 4 bases from V and 8 bases from J; bases unmatched to any gene: 7. This CDR3 spans 15 amino acids. CDR1 and CDR2 from the germline V gene are SGDLS and YYNGEE. In nucleotides, the CDR3 is TGTGCCAGCAGCTCCCGACTAGCGGGAGCGTATGAGCAGTTCTTC. It codes for CASSSRLAGAYEQFF.

This chain connects TRBV3-1 (or the pseudogene TRBV3-2) to TRBJ2-2; a weak D match, TRBD1 (5 bases). CDR1 LGHDT and CDR2 YNNKEL come from the germline V gene (reference sequence). This CDR3 spans 15 amino acids. Between the trimmed V and J ends, which lost 4 bases and 1 base, there was a span of 10 bases. The CDR3 loop reads CASSRTTGNTGELFF. In nucleotides, the CDR3 is TGTGCCAGCAGCCGTACTACAGGGAACACCGGGGAGCTGTTTTTT.

This chain connects TRBV10-2 to TRBJ2-5; TRBD1 aligns across 10 bases. Unmatched junction bases numbered 5, after V lost 6 bases and J lost 4 bases. Germline-derived CDR1 and CDR2 are WSHSY and SAAADI. This CDR3 has 14 residues. The CDR3 reads CASRIGTGAETQYF. CDR3 sequence (DNA): TGCGCCAGCAGGATCGGGACAGGGGCAGAGACCCAGTACTTC.

The chain couples TRBV11-2 to TRBJ2-4; TRBD1 matches 9 bases. Germline loops: CDR1 SGHAT, CDR2 FQNNGV. The CDR3 contains 14 residues. Trimming removed 6 bases from V and 7 bases from J; junction bases left unmatched: 7. CDR3 sequence (DNA): TGTGCCAGCAGTTTGCGACAGGGGGGGAACATTCAGTACTTC. Its translation: CASSLRQGGNIQYF. The full variable domain, with the rest looked up from reference TRBV11-2 and TRBJ2-4, is EAGVAQSPRYKIIEKRQSVAFWCNPISGHATLYWYQQILGQGPKLLIQFQNNGVVDDSQLPKDRFSAERLKGVDSTLKIQPAKLEDSAVYLCASSLRQGGNIQYFGAGTRLSVL.

The V call is TRBV3-1 (or the pseudogene TRBV3-2), the J call TRBJ1-1; a weak D match, TRBD1 (5 bases). From germline, CDR1 is LGHDT and CDR2 YNNKEL (reference sequence). With 5 bases removed from V and 0 bases from J, the gap between germline ends came to 22 bases. The length of the CDR3 is 18 residues. CDR3: CASSNSQHGGNVNTEAFF. The DNA for the CDR3 is TGTGCCAGCAGCAACTCTCAACACGGGGGGAACGTGAACACTGAAGCTTTCTTT.

V is TRBV7-3 and J is TRBJ2-3; 8 positions agree with TRBD2. The CDR3 is made up of 14 amino acids. Germline assignment: CDR1 SGHTA and CDR2 FQGTGA. With 8 bases clipped from V and 3 bases from J, the junction kept 7 bases outside the gene matches. CDR3 DNA sequence: TGTGCCAGCGGACTAGGACTAGCAACAGATACGCAGTATTTT. Translating it yields CASGLGLATDTQYF. The full variable domain, completed using reference TRBV7-3 and TRBJ2-3, is GAGVSQTPSNKVTEKGKYVELRCDPISGHTALYWYRQSLGQGPEFLIYFQGTGAADDSGLPNDRFFAVRPEGSVSTLKIQRTERGDSAVYLCASGLGLATDTQYFGPGTRLTVL.

CDR3 sequence: CASARGRGNTIYF. The CDR3 DNA reads as TGTGCCAGTGCCAGGGGAAGAGGAAACACCATATATTTT. This chain links TRBV19 with TRBJ1-3; D perhaps matches TRBD1 (6 bases). This CDR3 is 13 amino acids long. The V end lost 8 bases, the J end lost 4 bases, and 12 bases lay between the germline ends. In germline, CDR1 is LNHDA, CDR2 SQIVND (reference sequence). The complete variable domain, with remaining parts taken from reference TRBV19 and TRBJ1-3, reads DGGITQSPKYLFRKEGQNVTLSCEQNLNHDAMYWYRQDPGQGLRLIYYSQIVNDFQKGDIAEGYSVSREKKESFPLTVTSAQKNPTAFYLCASARGRGNTIYFGEGSWLTVV.

The V and J genes are TRBV4-1 and TRBJ2-7, with a weak D call TRBD1 (6 bases). Germline CDR1 is MGHRA and CDR2 is YSYEKL. V shed 0 bases and J shed 5 bases, with 26 bases lying between them. CDR3 length: 19 amino acids. The CDR3 nucleotides read TGCGCCAGCAGCCAAGAACATCTATCTAGGGGGAACTCTGAGGACGAGCAGTACTTC. It is translated as CASSQEHLSRGNSEDEQYF.

V gene TRBV14 combines with J gene TRBJ1-2; TRBD1 agrees at 7 bases. The V segment lost 2 bases and the J segment 6 bases; nucleotides outside the gene matches: 9. Germline-derived CDR1 and CDR2 are SGHDN and FVKESK. CDR3 size: 15 residues. The CDR3 spells CASSQMGTGVDGYTF. The CDR3 nucleotides read TGTGCCAGCAGCCAAATGGGTACAGGGGTAGATGGCTACACCTTC.

The table lists this clone with a count of one. The V and J genes are TRBV9 and TRBJ2-1; D is ambiguous. This CDR3 spans 14 amino acids. The germline V gene has CDR1 SGDLS and CDR2 YYNGEE. V lost 3 bases and J 0 bases, leaving 7 bases between the germline ends. This CDR3 is CASSEFSSYNEQFF. CDR3 in DNA: TGTGCCAGCAGCGAATTCAGCTCCTACAATGAGCAGTTCTTC.

The table lists this clone with a few counts. J is TRBJ1-1 and V is TRBV28, with D hard to call. The CDR3 spans 16 residues. Trimming stripped 4 bases from V and 4 bases from J, with 19 bases between. Germline loops: CDR1 MDHEN, CDR2 SYDVKM. Here the CDR3 DNA reads TGTGCCAGCAGTTCGCCAGCTAGGGCAGAGGGCACTGAAGCTTTCTTT. Translated: CASSSPARAEGTEAFF.

The genes are TRBV7-9 and TRBJ2-3; TRBD2 aligns across 7 bases. This CDR3 spans 16 amino acids. The germline CDR1 and CDR2 sequences are SEHNR and FQNEAQ (reference sequence). J was trimmed by 2 bases and V by 5 bases; bases with no gene match: 10. The CDR3 nucleotides read TGTGCCAGCAGCCCCGAGATTGCGGGGGACACAGATACGCAGTATTTT. Translating it yields CASSPEIAGDTDTQYF.

The J gene is TRBJ2-5, the V gene TRBV25-1, with unresolved D. The CDR3 is 11 amino acids. Trimming took 7 bases from V and 5 from J, leaving 8 bases between them. The germline gives CDR1 MGHDK, CDR2 SYGVNS. The CDR3 loop is CASNAQETQYF. In DNA, the CDR3 is TGTGCCAGCAACGCTCAGGAGACCCAGTACTTC.

CDR3 loop: CASTNRVHSGNTIYF. In DNA, the CDR3 is TGTGCCAGCACCAACCGCGTCCATTCTGGAAACACCATATATTTT. The chain employs TRBV6-5 and TRBJ1-3, with D unresolved. The V and J ends lost 7 bases and 1 base respectively, with 14 bases between them. Germline-derived CDR1 and CDR2 are MNHEY and SVGAGI. The CDR3 covers 15 residues.

The V and J genes are TRBV9 and TRBJ2-1, with TRBD2 identical over 8 bases. Germline V lookup: CDR1 SGDLS, CDR2 YYNGEE. Losses at the gene ends were 0 bases for V and 5 bases for J; bases not matched to a gene: 7. There are 16 residues in the CDR3. The CDR3 spells CASSVAGREAHNEQFF. The CDR3 coding sequence is TGTGCCAGCAGCGTAGCGGGGCGGGAGGCCCACAATGAGCAGTTCTTC. The full variable domain, in which reference TRBV9 and TRBJ2-1 provide the parts outside the CDR3, is DSGVTQTPKHLITATGQRVTLRCSPRSGDLSVYWYQQSLDQGLQFLIQYYNGEERAKGNILERFSAQQFPDLHSELNLSSLELGDSALYFCASSVAGREAHNEQFFGPGTRLTVL.